This entry lists 5 T cell receptor beta chains sequenced from one sample in a study of blood T cell repertoires in COVID-19. Profiled with immunoSEQ multiplex PCR; TCRdb holds only in-frame clones, not every one. The table lists under 300,000 clones, more than 70% of them singletons. The specimen sequenced was peripheral blood. These receptor sequences come from a woman between 35 and 50 years old who had recovered from COVID-19.

This chain connects TRBV30 to TRBJ1-3; 7 bases agree with TRBD1. This CDR3 region has 15 residues. From germline, CDR1 is GTSNPN and CDR2 SVGIG (reference sequence). V shed 3 bases and J 0 bases; nucleotides not matched to a gene: 5. This CDR3 is CAWSRQGTSGNTIYF. The CDR3 region has the DNA TGTGCCTGGAGCAGACAGGGAACCTCTGGAAACACCATATATTTT.

The gene calls are TRBV3-1 (or the pseudogene TRBV3-2) and TRBJ1-1; 7 nucleotides line up with TRBD1. The CDR3 contains 14 residues. Trimming took 4 bases from V and 0 from J; bases not matched to a gene: 2. Per germline, CDR1 LGHDT and CDR2 YNNKEL (reference sequence). CDR3 in amino acids: CASSRDSMNTEAFF. In nucleotides, the CDR3 is TGTGCCAGCAGCCGGGACAGCATGAACACTGAAGCTTTCTTT.

The chain links TRBV29-1 to TRBJ2-7; D remains ambiguous. The CDR3 totals 13 residues. Trimming removed 4 bases at V and 3 bases at J, with 13 bases between. Germline V gene sequence: CDR1 SQVTM, CDR2 ANQGSEA. CDR3: CSVVSRRNYEQYF. The DNA of the CDR3 is TGCAGCGTTGTTTCGCGTAGAAACTACGAGCAGTACTTC.

The chain carries TRBV29-1 and TRBJ2-7, with 7 bases identical to TRBD2. The CDR3 sequence is 12 residues long. CDR1 SQVTM and CDR2 ANQGSEA come from the germline V gene. J was trimmed by 4 bases and V by 7 bases; bases with no gene match: 7. The DNA of the CDR3 is TGCAGCGCCTCGCGGGGGAGATACGAGCAGTACTTC. Protein product: CSASRGRYEQYF.

The chain carries TRBV2 and TRBJ1-5; a weak D match, TRBD1 (6 bases). Germline assignment: CDR1 SNHLY and CDR2 FYNNEI. The length of the CDR3 is 15 residues. The ends were cut back, 6 bases at V and 6 bases at J, with 18 bases in the middle. The CDR3 DNA follows: TGTGCCAGCAGCGGGGGGGGAACAGGGCGTCAGCCCCAGCATTTT. This gives the protein CASSGGGTGRQPQHF. The full variable domain, with the rest looked up from reference TRBV2 and TRBJ1-5, is EPEVTQTPSHQVTQMGQEVILRCVPISNHLYFYWYRQILGQKVEFLVSFYNNEISEKSEIFDDQFSVERPDGSNFTLKIRSTKLEDSAMYFCASSGGGTGRQPQHFGDGTRLSIL.